This record looks at one TCR beta chain sequence and its context. Which antigen it targets is not known. No quality values exist for individual bases; no much larger clone is one base distant. The data derive from a study of PD-1 blockade in classical Hodgkin lymphoma (TCRdb year 2020). With regard to the full study: Nivolumab dosing was 3 mg/kg intravenously every 2 weeks, continuing until either disease progression or unacceptable toxicity. A peripheral blood immune signature of response to PD-1 blockade in classical Hodgkin lymphoma was defined using TCR beta sequencing and CyTOF.

The Qiagen DNeasy kit was used to extract genomic DNA from unsorted PBMCs and from the negatively selected CD4+ and CD8+ fractions. Amplification of TCR beta CDR3 regions was done by immunoSEQ multiplex PCR with primers that anneal to V and J segments. A synthetic immune receptor repertoire was used to minimize amplification bias, and any residual bias was removed computationally once sequencing was done. On the authors' methods: Repertoire diversity was quantified as the Shannon entropy index using custom Python scripts. The unsorted, CD4+ and CD8+ repertoires were each analyzed separately, with the exception of combined analyses, where CD4+ and CD8+ sequences were merged in silico. A clone was considered expanded if an increase in frequency of at least 2-fold after treatment relative to C1D1 was found, and a pseudocount of 0.5 was applied to clones undetected at baseline. Clones with 0 or 1 copy at C1D1 were classified as singleton clones, and clones with 2 or more copies were classified as non-singleton clones. Clones expanded in unsorted samples were annotated as CD4+, CD8+ or unknown by matching protein sequences in sorted samples from the same patient. Wilcoxon tests were applied to paired samples to test diversity changes from C1D1 to C4D1. TCRdb carries this immuneACCESS record with in-frame sequences only. Its versions omit some clonotypes, under half of them owing to an unresolved V gene in the studies checked, with the rest unexplained. The V and J calls and clone size come from that table; D and trimming were worked out from the DNA. This sample holds about 30,000 clones; 71% were observed only once. The ten largest account for around 3.3% of the sample.

A distance of 10 bases separates the germline ends of V and J, which lose 3 bases and 5 bases respectively. CDR1 and CDR2 (MDHEN, SYDVKM) derive from the germline V gene. The CDR3 runs 13 residues from the cysteine to the phenylalanine. Of the read, only the CDR3 DNA is kept; its 39 bases are in frame from base 1. On the study overall, not on this receptor specifically: Baseline TCR diversity was reported to be lower in newly diagnosed patients than in healthy donors, and even lower in relapsed/refractory patients. Trial patients achieving complete response had baseline diversity similar to newly diagnosed patients, whereas partial responders and progressors had significantly lower diversity. The study was limited to a single clinical trial cohort, and causes of repertoire differences, possibly disease activity or prior therapy, remained undefined. Lower diversity was observed in patients in whom nivolumab was started less than 1 year after ASCT, and these patients were excluded from later analyses so that confounding by immune reconstitution would be avoided. A significant rise by C4D1 was seen in CD4+ but not CD8+ TCR diversity (p=0.0027 vs p=0.16), with the rise being most apparent in complete responders (p=0.02).

The time point label of this sample denotes: cycle 2 day 1 (C2D1) of nivolumab. Every trial patient had relapsed after autologous stem cell transplantation, and cohorts A, B and C differed in prior brentuximab vedotin exposure. A total of about 51 patients with relapsed/refractory classical Hodgkin lymphoma made up the trial cohort, and each patient's best overall response was complete response, partial response or progressive disease. Trial patients were treated with single-agent nivolumab in the multi-cohort phase II CheckMate 205 trial. An independent review committee assessed best overall response by applying the 2007 International Working Group response criteria. Trial PBMCs were collected just before the start of nivolumab (C1D1) and during therapy at cycle 2 day 1 and cycle 4 day 1. Peripheral blood was collected in 8 mL Vacutainer Cell Preparation Tubes, from which PBMCs were isolated by centrifugation and then cryopreserved.

The sequence derives from a human donor with classical Hodgkin lymphoma. Sequenced material: peripheral blood mononuclear cells (PBMCs), taken before the second cycle of nivolumab. The chain employs TRBV28 and TRBJ1-1; no D gene is confidently identified. The CDR3 amino acid sequence is: CASSLVQPTEAFF. Read as DNA, the sequence is TGTGCCAGCAGTTTGGTCCAGCCTACTGAAGCTTTCTTT.